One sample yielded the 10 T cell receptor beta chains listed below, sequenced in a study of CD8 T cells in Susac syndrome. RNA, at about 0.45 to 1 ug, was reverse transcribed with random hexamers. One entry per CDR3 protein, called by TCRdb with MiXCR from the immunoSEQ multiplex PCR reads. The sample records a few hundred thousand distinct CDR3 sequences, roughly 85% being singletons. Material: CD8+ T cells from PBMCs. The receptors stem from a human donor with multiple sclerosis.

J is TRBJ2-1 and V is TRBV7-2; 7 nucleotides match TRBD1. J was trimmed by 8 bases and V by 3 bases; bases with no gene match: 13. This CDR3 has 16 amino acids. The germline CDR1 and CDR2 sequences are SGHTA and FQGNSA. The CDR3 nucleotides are TGTGCCAGCAGCTTGCAGGGGGTTCACCTCTGGGATGAGCAGTTCTTC. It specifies CASSLQGVHLWDEQFF.

CDR3 sequence (DNA): TGCAGCGTTGAAGATCTTTGGGGACAAGGACCCGATCTAGAGACCCAGTACTTC. Translated: CSVEDLWGQGPDLETQYF. The V call is TRBV29-1, the J call TRBJ2-5; perhaps TRBD1 as D (6 bases). This CDR3 is built from 18 residues. V was shortened by 0 bases and J by 4 bases, with 24 bases between the two germline ends. Germline CDR1 and CDR2: SQVTM and ANQGSEA.

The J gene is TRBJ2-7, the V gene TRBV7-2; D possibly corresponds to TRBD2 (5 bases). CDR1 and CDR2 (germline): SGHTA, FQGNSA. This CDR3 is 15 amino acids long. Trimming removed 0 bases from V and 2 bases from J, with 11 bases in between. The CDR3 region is CASSLAAGKAYEQYF. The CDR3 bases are TGTGCCAGCAGCTTAGCGGCGGGCAAAGCCTACGAGCAGTACTTC.

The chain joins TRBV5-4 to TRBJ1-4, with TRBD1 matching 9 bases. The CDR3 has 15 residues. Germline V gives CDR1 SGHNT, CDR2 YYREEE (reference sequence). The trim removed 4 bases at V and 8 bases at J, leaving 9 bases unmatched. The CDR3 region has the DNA TGTGCCAGCAGCCCGGGACAGGGCTATGGGGAAAAACTGTTTTTT. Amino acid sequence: CASSPGQGYGEKLFF.

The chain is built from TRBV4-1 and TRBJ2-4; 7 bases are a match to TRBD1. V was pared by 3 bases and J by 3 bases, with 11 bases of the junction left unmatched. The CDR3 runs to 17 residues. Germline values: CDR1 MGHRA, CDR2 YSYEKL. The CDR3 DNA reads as TGCGCCAGCAGCCAGATCCCGCACCGGGACAGCAAAAACATTCAGTACTTC. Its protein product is CASSQIPHRDSKNIQYF.

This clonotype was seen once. The CDR3 nucleotides read TGTGCCAGCAGTTACAGGGGGATTGACACTGAAGCTTTCTTT. Translated, it gives CASSYRGIDTEAFF. The chain uses TRBV27 and TRBJ1-1; 8 bases map to TRBD1. Trimming took 4 bases from V and 3 from J; bases not matched to a gene: 4. CDR3 length: 14 residues. Looked up from germline, CDR1 is MNHEY and CDR2 is SMNVEV (reference sequence).

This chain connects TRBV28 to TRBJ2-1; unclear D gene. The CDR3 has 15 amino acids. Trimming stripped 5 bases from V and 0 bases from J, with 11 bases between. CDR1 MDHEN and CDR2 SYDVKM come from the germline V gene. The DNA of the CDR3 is TGTGCCAGCAGTCGTGACGTGAGCTCCTACAATGAGCAGTTCTTC. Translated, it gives CASSRDVSSYNEQFF.

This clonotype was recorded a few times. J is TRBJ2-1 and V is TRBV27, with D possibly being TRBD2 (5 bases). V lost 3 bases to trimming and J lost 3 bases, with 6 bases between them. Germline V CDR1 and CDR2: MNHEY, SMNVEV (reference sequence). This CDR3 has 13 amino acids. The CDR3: CASSFRGYNEQFF. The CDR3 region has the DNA TGTGCCAGCAGTTTCCGGGGCTACAATGAGCAGTTCTTC.

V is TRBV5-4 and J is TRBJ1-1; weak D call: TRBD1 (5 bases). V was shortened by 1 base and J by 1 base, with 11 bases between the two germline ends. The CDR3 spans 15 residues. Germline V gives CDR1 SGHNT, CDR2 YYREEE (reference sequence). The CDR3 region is CASSLFGATNTEAFF. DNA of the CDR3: TGTGCCAGCAGCTTGTTCGGGGCAACGAACACTGAAGCTTTCTTT. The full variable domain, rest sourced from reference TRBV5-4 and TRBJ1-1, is ETGVTQSPTHLIKTRGQQVTLRCSSQSGHNTVSWYQQALGQGPQFIFQYYREEENGRGNFPPRFSGLQFPNYSSELNVNALELDDSALYLCASSLFGATNTEAFFGQGTRLTVV.

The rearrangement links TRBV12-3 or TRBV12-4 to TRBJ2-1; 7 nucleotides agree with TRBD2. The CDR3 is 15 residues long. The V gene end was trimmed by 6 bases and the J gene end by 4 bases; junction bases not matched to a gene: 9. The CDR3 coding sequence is TGTGCCAGCAGGGGTACTAGCGCGGAGTACAATGAGCAGTTCTTC. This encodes CASRGTSAEYNEQFF.